This TCR beta chain was captured by sequencing in a study of T cells in AML relapse after transplant (dated by TCRdb to about 2019). Background for the entire study: The remission controls were clinically matched patients who stayed in long-term complete remission and had follow-up of more than 3 years. Bone marrow collected about 1 year after HSCT from patients who maintained complete remission served as the remission samples. In a retrospective study, inhibitory receptor expression and TCR repertoires of bone marrow T cells were examined in patients who had received allogeneic HSCT for myeloid malignancy. Results the study describes overall, beyond this receptor: TCR repertoire comparisons rested on very few samples, with only three individuals per group for unsorted bone marrow.

Library preparation employed PCR. TCR alpha and beta chains were amplified from RNA with a modified RACE PCR protocol rather than multiplex PCR. The libraries were sequenced on an Illumina MiSeq, and sample-specific barcode combinations were used to demultiplex the raw reads. The original methods were these. MiXCR software was used to identify TCR clonotypes from the sequencing reads. In TCRdb, the public reads were trimmed at Q25 with fastp and aligned with MiXCR, with productive beta chains retained. When rows share a CDR3 protein, they turn into one entry using the most common DNA and genes. None of the V and J calls come from the authors' own analysis; TCRdb made them. The sample has more than 1,500 distinct CDR3 sequences on record, about 7% of them singletons. The ten biggest clones cover about 46% of the sample. The germline V gene supplies CDR1 MNHNS and CDR2 SASEGT. The V end loses 4 bases and the J end loses 5 bases, and a stretch of 14 bases separates them. From the cysteine through the phenylalanine, the CDR3 covers 15 amino acids. The DNA shown is the 45-base CDR3, in frame from base 1.

This clonotype is assessed as medium-sized (0.01 to 0.1%). The antigen it binds to is not known. Within one base of it there is no much larger clone, and no base qualities were kept. The chain is made from TRBV6-1 and TRBJ2-2, with a weak D call of TRBD2 (5 bases match). The receptor's source is a human donor who had a stem cell transplant for acute myeloid leukemia. After a transplant, certain T cells may trace back to the graft donor. The sample in question was bone marrow, either the whole sample or a sorted T cell fraction (not recorded which), obtained in complete remission. The nucleotides are TGTGCCAGCAGTGGGTCAGCGGAGAAAACCGGGGAGCTGTTTTTT. This sequence encodes CASSGSAEKTGELFF.